What follows describes a single T cell receptor beta chain. The sample comes from a study of blood T cell repertoires in COVID-19. The wider study: Material from acute and convalescent COVID-19 was sourced from the United States, Italy and Spain. T cells, B-cell-depleted T cells, or PBMCs provided the cDNA or gDNA that served as material.

Original processing methods: Estimates of nucleated cell counts were drawn from the amplification of reference gene primers. The repertoire was sequenced with immunoSEQ multiplex PCR; TCRdb's copy has only in-frame clones and lacks some. V and J calls and clone size come straight from that table; D and trimming were deduced from the DNA. The sample lists approximately 69,000 clones; less than 75% were seen once. The sequencing sample was made of peripheral blood. The clonotype originates from a man aged 55 to 69 with acute or convalescent COVID-19.

The CDR3 here is CASSLRLAGDLETQYF. CDR3 DNA sequence: TGTGCCAGCAGCTTAAGGCTAGCGGGAGATCTAGAGACCCAGTACTTC. This chain links TRBV11-3 with TRBJ2-5; 10 nucleotides agree with TRBD2. Germline V CDR1 and CDR2: SGHNT, YENEEA. V lost 2 bases, J lost 4 bases, and 7 bases stayed unmatched. CDR3 length: 16 residues.